This T cell receptor beta chain was profiled in a study of beta chain features in type 1 diabetes listed by TCRdb under 2018. About the study as a whole: Mean age, gender distribution, total cell number and subset yield were not different between patients and healthy donors. Regulatory and stem cell-like memory subsets were obtained from only 8 patients and roughly 8 healthy donors, while naive and central memory subsets were obtained from all 28 donors. The study compared TCRB repertoires of sorted circulating CD4+ T cell subsets between recently diagnosed type 1 diabetes patients and matched healthy donors. A total of approximately 100,000,000 sorted cells were examined across all samples, and the number of cells per subset was strongly correlated with RNA yield. Results the study describes overall, beyond this receptor: Only small numbers of individuals were included in the HLA sub-analyses, which left unresolved whether HLA type had any influence on TCRB rearrangement. Naive, central memory and regulatory TCRB repertoires appeared to be more alike among patients than among healthy donors. PCR may preferentially amplify shorter templates, but because patient and control samples were amplified and corrected together, any resulting skew would affect both groups equally. Sequencing cDNA rather than genomic DNA could over-represent highly expressing activated cells, although activation and CD3 levels did not differ between groups. At VDJ recombination sites, patients with type 1 diabetes made fewer insertions and deleted more nucleotides, a pattern implying thymic rearrangement abnormalities. A moderate but significant shortening of TCRB CDR3 length was observed in type 1 diabetes patients in all four CD4+ subsets.

Each donor gave one peripheral blood draw, averaging approximately 0.12 L, which was collected into heparinised tubes. A BD FACSAria II was used to sort naive, central memory, regulatory and stem cell-like memory CD4+ T cells with a panel that included CD45RO, CCR7, CD25, CD127, CD95 and CD27. All sorted populations exceeded 98% purity. Right away, PBMCs were isolated by Lymphoprep density gradient centrifugation and were stained directly, with no culture step. Samples were stained and sorted in pairs, with one healthy donor and one patient per experiment, so that batch effects were minimized. About this clone: Its antigen remains unidentified. No base quality information exists; no much larger clone differs at one position.

The High Capacity cDNA Reverse Transcription Kit was used to reverse transcribe all of the isolated RNA, meaning that expressed TCRB transcripts were what got sequenced. Deep immunoSEQ sequencing was applied to naive, central memory and regulatory T cell samples, giving an average of about 3.6 million total reads per sample. Sorted cells were lysed in RLT buffer and RNA was extracted with DNase-treated RNeasy Micro or Mini kits, depending on cell number. To prevent cross-contamination, each cell subset was processed individually, whereas patient and healthy donor samples were processed jointly. The immunoSEQ multiplex PCR was used to amplify TCRB sequences from cDNA, yielding 87-bp fragments that span the CDR3 region. Sequencing of the amplicons was performed on the Illumina HiSeq platform. Per the source publication's procedure: PCR bias was corrected computationally using synthetic template baselines, and reads within Hamming distance 2 were collapsed, with unmergeable singletons discarded. Reads were aligned against IMGT so that V, D and J genes, CDR3 length and insertions or deletions at six rearrangement sites could be assigned. Within each subset, clonotype counts were normalized to sorted cell number, and only after that were true diversity and Gini coefficients computed with the tcR R package. Repertoire sharing was quantified using the overlap coefficient calculated on TCRB nucleotide sequences. The immuneACCESS repertoire file appears here via TCRdb, limited to in-frame rearrangements. These files lack a portion of the clones; in checked studies, under half of the deficit traces to unresolved V genes, and the cause of the others is not known. V, J and clone size are those of that table, while D and trimming were read from the DNA. The sample table lists about 290,000 clones, around 7.3% of them with a count of one. Roughly 0.94% of the sample lies in the top ten.

CDR1 and CDR2 (GTSNPN, SVGIG) derive from the germline V gene (reference sequence). After removal of 2 bases from V and 4 bases from J, the junction retains 4 bases not matched to a gene. From the cysteine up to the phenylalanine, the CDR3 has a length of 15 residues. The kept DNA is CDR3 alone, 45 bases in frame from the first base. The sample was central memory CD4+ T cells from blood. The clonotype originates from a woman aged 18-30 years in good health. In this chain, TRBV30 is recombined with TRBJ1-5; 11 bases in the middle match TRBD1. The DNA sequence is as follows: TGTGCCTGGAGTCCTCGGGACAGGGGGAATCAGCCCCAGCATTTT. Its product reads: CAWSPRDRGNQPQHF.